The 22 T cell receptor beta chains below all came from one sample that was sequenced in a study of T cell repertoires in cytomegalovirus infection (dated by TCRdb to about 2019). The listed sequencing device is Illumina HiSeq 1500. TCRdb's own reprocessing of the public reads used fastp at Q25 and MiXCR and kept productive beta chains. CDR3 protein duplicates are merged, each entry listing the most common genes and DNA. The sample table holds 300,000 or so distinct CDR3 sequences, of which roughly 25% were seen once. In total, the top ten clones hold 10% to 15% of the sample. Explained via the paper, the treatment or condition label denotes: in vitro stimulation with specific CMV peptide epitopes to enrich CMV-specific T cells. The antigens these receptors bind are not known. Sequencing was performed on cultured PBMCs, taken from culture after CMV antigen stimulation. The receptors shown here come from a human donor in good health (CMV status not recorded). Some clones in this sample may be carry-over from other donors' samples.

This clonotype occurred a few times. The gene calls are TRBV7-2 and TRBJ2-1; TRBD2 matches at 8 bases. From germline, CDR1 is SGHTA and CDR2 FQGNSA. V gave up 5 bases and J gave up 5 bases; unmatched junction bases: 8. The CDR3 covers 15 residues. As DNA, the CDR3 is TGTGCCAGCAGCCCCCGGGGTAGCGGGAACAATGAGCAGTTCTTC. This translates into CASSPRGSGNNEQFF.

This clonotype was observed a handful of times. CDR3 residues: CASSQDLGRDVQNIQYF. CDR3 coding DNA: TGCGCCAGCAGCCAAGATCTTGGCAGGGATGTTCAAAACATTCAGTACTTC. The rearrangement links TRBV4-1 to TRBJ2-4, with a possible D match to TRBD1 (5 bases). The CDR3 consists of 17 residues. Trimming took off 0 bases at V and 5 bases at J, with 17 bases between the two ends. Germline V gene lookup returns CDR1 MGHRA and CDR2 YSYEKL.

This clonotype came up a few times. The V gene is TRBV7-2, the J gene TRBJ1-1, with 8 bases lining up with TRBD1. CDR3 length: 14 amino acids. Per germline, CDR1 SGHTA and CDR2 FQGNSA. V gave up 6 bases and J gave up 2 bases; unmatched junction bases: 5. CDR3 sequence (DNA): TGTGCCAGCAGTAGTTCAGGGGGCAACACTGAAGCTTTCTTT. Its protein is CASSSSGGNTEAFF.

This sequence joins TRBV5-1 and TRBJ2-4; no reliable D call. The CDR3 consists of 14 residues. Germline loops: CDR1 SGHRS, CDR2 YFSETQ. V was clipped by 2 bases and J by 8 bases, with 14 bases between them. The CDR3 nucleotides are TGCGCCAGCAGCTTACGGCCGGCCGAGGACATTCAGTACTTC. It translates to CASSLRPAEDIQYF.

This clonotype was observed a few times. The chain links TRBV20-1 to TRBJ1-1; D unclear. Germline loops: CDR1 DFQATT, CDR2 SNEGSKA (reference sequence). The CDR3 runs 12 residues. Trimming pared 2 bases from V and 2 bases from J, leaving 6 bases between. The CDR3 DNA sequence: TGCAGTGCTAGACGAAGCAACACTGAAGCTTTCTTT. Its translation is CSARRSNTEAFF.

In this sample, this clonotype turned up many times. The CDR3 bases are TGTGCCAGCAGCGCAAAGGTAGACACTGAAGCTTTCTTT. Amino acid sequence: CASSAKVDTEAFF. J is TRBJ1-1 and V is TRBV7-2; D is undetermined. Germline V lookup: CDR1 SGHTA, CDR2 FQGNSA. This CDR3 has 13 amino acids. Trimming removed 5 bases at V and 3 bases at J, with 10 bases between.

A few counts support this clonotype. This chain uses TRBV28 with TRBJ2-3; 10 bases line up with TRBD1. Germline V lookup: CDR1 MDHEN, CDR2 SYDVKM. The CDR3 length is 17 residues. Trimming at V came to 2 bases and at J to 6 bases, leaving 11 bases not matched to a gene. The CDR3 reads CASSLSFGTGVEDTQYF. CDR3 nucleotide sequence: TGTGCCAGCAGTTTAAGCTTCGGGACAGGGGTGGAGGATACGCAGTATTTT.

This clonotype was observed a handful of times. This chain uses TRBV29-1 with TRBJ2-7; D not resolved. The CDR3 covers 14 residues. Trimming stripped 6 bases from V and 0 bases from J, with 15 bases between. The germline gives CDR1 SQVTM, CDR2 ANQGSEA. As DNA, the CDR3 is TGCAGCGTGGGATTTAGGACCTCCTCCTACGAGCAGTACTTC. It translates to CSVGFRTSSYEQYF.

The chain links TRBV3-1 to TRBJ2-2, with D uncertain. The CDR3 is 13 residues long. CDR1 is LGHDT, CDR2 YNNKEL, per germline (reference sequence). V lost 4 bases, J lost 9 bases, and 12 bases lay in between. The CDR3 DNA follows: TGTGCCAGCAGCCCTTACTCGGCAAGGGAGCTGTTTTTT. Translation gives CASSPYSARELFF.

The table lists this clonotype with a few counts. The J gene is TRBJ2-7, the V gene TRBV27; D gene ambiguous. CDR1 is MNHEY and CDR2 is SMNVEV in the germline V gene (reference sequence). This CDR3 is 14 amino acids long. V gave up 0 bases and J gave up 3 bases, with 9 bases separating them. This CDR3 is CASSLSRQNYEQYF. The CDR3, as DNA: TGTGCCAGCAGTTTATCGAGGCAGAACTACGAGCAGTACTTC.

V and J are TRBV4-3 and TRBJ2-5; a possible D gene is TRBD2 (6 bases). Trimming took off 0 bases at V and 7 bases at J, with 12 bases between the two ends. The germline V gene has CDR1 LGHNA and CDR2 YSLEER. This CDR3 region has 14 residues. Here the CDR3 reads CASSQDHPGVTQYF. CDR3 DNA sequence: TGCGCCAGCAGCCAAGATCATCCGGGGGTGACCCAGTACTTC.

The rearrangement uses TRBV7-9 and TRBJ2-5; 8 nucleotides match TRBD2. Germline CDR1 SEHNR, CDR2 FQNEAQ (reference sequence). V was pared by 5 bases and J by 3 bases, with 5 bases of the junction left unmatched. The CDR3 consists of 14 residues. In DNA form, the CDR3 reads TGTGCCAGCAGCCCTTTCGGGAGGGAAGAGACCCAGTACTTC. As protein: CASSPFGREETQYF.

The rearrangement uses TRBV19 and TRBJ2-2; perhaps TRBD2 as D (7 bases). V was trimmed by 10 bases and J by 1 base, leaving 25 bases between them. CDR1 and CDR2 from the germline V gene are LNHDA and SQIVND (reference sequence). The CDR3 loop spans 18 amino acids. CDR3 protein: CATPRGERLAQNTGELFF. The CDR3 DNA follows: TGTGCCACCCCTAGGGGGGAAAGACTAGCCCAGAACACCGGGGAGCTGTTTTTT. Full variable domain (rest looked up from reference TRBV19 and TRBJ2-2): DGGITQSPKYLFRKEGQNVTLSCEQNLNHDAMYWYRQDPGQGLRLIYYSQIVNDFQKGDIAEGYSVSREKKESFPLTVTSAQKNPTAFYLCATPRGERLAQNTGELFFGEGSRLTVL.

The chain recombines TRBV7-9 with TRBJ2-1; TRBD2 is a possible D gene (6 bases). The CDR3 totals 16 residues. CDR1 and CDR2 (germline): SEHNR, FQNEAQ (reference sequence). V gave up 1 base and J gave up 0 bases, with 10 bases separating them. The CDR3 loop is CASSLDGSPSYNEQFF. CDR3 nucleotides: TGTGCCAGCAGCTTAGACGGGAGTCCCTCCTACAATGAGCAGTTCTTC. Complete variable domain (other parts from reference TRBV7-9 and TRBJ2-1): DTGVSQNPRHKITKRGQNVTFRCDPISEHNRLYWYRQTLGQGPEFLTYFQNEAQLEKSRLLSDRFSAERPKGSFSTLEIQRTEQGDSAMYLCASSLDGSPSYNEQFFGPGTRLTVL.

This clonotype was detected only a few times. The rearrangement links TRBV11-3 to TRBJ2-3; D possibly corresponds to TRBD2 (6 bases). The CDR3 runs to 13 residues. Germline assignment: CDR1 SGHNT and CDR2 YENEEA. V was shortened by 1 base and J by 10 bases, with 12 bases between the two germline ends. The DNA for the CDR3 is TGTGCCAGCAGCTTAGGATGGCGGGAATCGCAGTATTTT. It translates to CASSLGWRESQYF.

Many counts were recorded for this clonotype. The V and J genes are TRBV11-3 and TRBJ1-1, with 7 bases lining up with TRBD1. Germline CDR1 SGHNT, CDR2 YENEEA. The CDR3 length is 14 residues. V was pared by 5 bases and J by 2 bases, with 5 bases of the junction left unmatched. CDR3: CASSRGQANTEAFF. DNA for the CDR3: TGTGCCAGCAGCCGTGGACAGGCTAACACTGAAGCTTTCTTT.

This clonotype has more than one count but fewer than ten. This chain links TRBV7-8 with TRBJ2-7; 9 bases are shared with TRBD1. The germline V gene has CDR1 SGHVS and CDR2 FQNEAQ. Trimming cost V 1 base and J 0 bases; bases outside gene matches: 1. CDR3 length: 15 amino acids. The CDR3 spells CASSLVTGGSYEQYF. The CDR3 bases are TGTGCCAGCAGCTTAGTGACAGGGGGCTCCTACGAGCAGTACTTC.

The chain has TRBV7-2 and TRBJ2-7; 11 positions match TRBD2. Germline values: CDR1 SGHTA, CDR2 FQGNSA. With 5 bases clipped from V and 3 bases from J, the junction kept 3 bases outside the gene matches. The CDR3 is 14 amino acids. The CDR3 here is CASSPGLAGYEQYV. In nucleotides, the CDR3 is TGTGCCAGCAGCCCAGGACTAGCGGGCTACGAGCAGTACGTC.

This clonotype has at least ten counts. The chain is built from TRBV7-2 and TRBJ1-3, with D uncertain. V was cut by 2 bases and J by 6 bases, with 5 bases left in between. Germline V lookup: CDR1 SGHTA, CDR2 FQGNSA. The CDR3 loop spans 12 amino acids. CDR3 in amino acids: CASSLQENTIYF. As DNA, the CDR3 is TGTGCCAGCAGCTTACAGGAAAACACCATATATTTT.

This clonotype was seen many times. The chain joins TRBV7-2 to TRBJ1-4; the D is unclear. This CDR3 comprises 14 residues. Germline CDR1 SGHTA, CDR2 FQGNSA. Trimming pared 8 bases from V and 4 bases from J, leaving 14 bases between. In DNA form, the CDR3 reads TGTGCCAGCGGCCGTCCGGGCGATAATGAAAAACTGTTTTTT. This translates into CASGRPGDNEKLFF.

This clonotype occurred many times. The chain couples TRBV7-2 to TRBJ2-7; 8 bases line up with TRBD1. V shed 5 bases, J shed 0 bases, and the junction held 6 bases outside the gene matches. This CDR3 region has 15 residues. Germline V gene sequence: CDR1 SGHTA, CDR2 FQGNSA. CDR3 DNA: TGTGCCAGCAGCCAAGGACAGGGTAACTCCTACGAGCAGTACGTC. Encoded protein: CASSQGQGNSYEQYV.

This clonotype was found many times. This chain connects TRBV7-9 to TRBJ1-2, with 10 bases identical to TRBD1. The V and J ends lost 5 bases and 8 bases, in that order; junction bases with no gene match: 14. This CDR3 has 16 residues. Germline lookup yields CDR1 SEHNR and CDR2 FQNEAQ (reference sequence). For the CDR3, the DNA is TGTGCCAGCAGCACCCCCAACCGGGACAGGGGTGAAGGCTACACCTTC. The encoded protein is CASSTPNRDRGEGYTF.